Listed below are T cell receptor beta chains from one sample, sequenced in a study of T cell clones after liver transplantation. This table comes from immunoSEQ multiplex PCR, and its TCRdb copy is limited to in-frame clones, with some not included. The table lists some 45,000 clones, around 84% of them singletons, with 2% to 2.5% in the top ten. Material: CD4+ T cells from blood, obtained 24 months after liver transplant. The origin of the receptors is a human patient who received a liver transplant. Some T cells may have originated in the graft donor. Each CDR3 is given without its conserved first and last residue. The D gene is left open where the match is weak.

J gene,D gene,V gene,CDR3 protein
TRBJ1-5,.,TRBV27,ASSFLAGGDQPQH
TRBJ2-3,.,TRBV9,ASSGVRITDTQY
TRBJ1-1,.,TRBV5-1,ASSLDVMNTEAF
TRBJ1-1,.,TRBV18,ASSPRVGEAF
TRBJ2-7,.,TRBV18,ASSPPGGYEQY
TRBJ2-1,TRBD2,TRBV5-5,ASSLIPARGSVVNEQF
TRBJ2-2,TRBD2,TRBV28,ASRPPAGVGIGELF
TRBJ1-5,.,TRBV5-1,ASSLAGQPQH
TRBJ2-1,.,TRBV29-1,SVVEVAGNEQF
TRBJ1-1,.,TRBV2,ASRGQLNTEAF
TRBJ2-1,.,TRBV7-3,ASSFHDWAGSFPPRTNEQF
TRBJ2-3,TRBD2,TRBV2,ASRKAGGVTDTQY
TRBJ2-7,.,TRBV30,AWSMVRGEQY
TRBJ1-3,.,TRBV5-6,ASSEGPRVGNTIY
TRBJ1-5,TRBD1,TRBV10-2,ASSESGGNNQPQH
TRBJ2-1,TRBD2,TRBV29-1,SRPWEGSSSYNEQF
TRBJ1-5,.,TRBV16,ASSQGGGSNQPQH